This T cell receptor (beta chain) is from a study of blood T cell repertoires in COVID-19. Study-wide context: Whether acute or convalescent, the COVID-19 samples came from the United States, Italy and Spain.

The assay was immunoSEQ multiplex PCR, and TCRdb's table has in-frame clones only and misses some. The repertoire holds a few hundred thousand clones, more than 90% seen once, with 15% to 20% in the top ten. Clinical history as reported by participants underpinned cohort assignment. This clone was recorded only once. This receptor was identified in a woman aged 25 to 39 who had recovered from COVID-19. The sequenced material came from PBMCs or T cells enriched from blood (not recorded which).

This CDR3 reads CAISESPNTEAFF. In DNA form, the CDR3 reads TGTGCCATCAGTGAAAGCCCGAACACTGAAGCTTTCTTT. This chain joins TRBV10-3 and TRBJ1-1, with no clear D. V was cut by 3 bases and J by 1 base, with 6 bases left in between. Germline CDR1 ENHRY, CDR2 SYGVKD. CDR3 length: 13 amino acids.